A selection of T cell receptor beta chains follows, all from one sample in a study of T-cell reconstitution after alpha-beta-depleted transplantation in children. Each CDR3 protein is one row after TCRdb ran MiXCR on the PCR reads. The data hold fewer than 750,000 distinct CDR3 sequences, with 23% observed a single time. Sample: PBMCs, mostly from graft donor cells, taken 360 days after TCRalphabeta/CD19-depleted stem cell transplant. The receptors here all came from a boy younger than two who had a stem cell transplant for acute myeloid leukemia, so the T cells may come from the graft donor. The CDR3 runs from the conserved cysteine through the conserved F or W. Each record gives: CDR3 protein, CDR3 DNA, J gene, V gene, D gene, clone size. D genes are given only for firm matches. Clone size is stated in some rows and not others, as once, few, many or a class when expanded.

CASSPLLPPADTQYF	TGTGCCAGCAGCCCTTTACTACCGCCAGCAGATACGCAGTATTTT	TRBJ2-3	TRBV7-2	-	-
CASSAGLAGGRETQYF	TGTGCCAGCAGTGCCGGACTAGCGGGGGGGCGAGAGACCCAGTACTTC	TRBJ2-5	TRBV6-1	TRBD2	-
CSARQFEKLFF	TGCAGTGCTAGACAGTTCGAAAAACTGTTTTTT	TRBJ1-4	TRBV20-1	-	many
CSVPRTGGMEETQYF	TGCAGCGTACCAAGGACAGGGGGTATGGAAGAGACCCAGTACTTC	TRBJ2-5	TRBV29-1	TRBD1	many
CASSGTQETQYF	TGTGCCAGCAGCGGAACCCAAGAGACCCAGTACTTC	TRBJ2-5	TRBV11-2	-	many
CASSYRDRGTYEQYF	TGTGCCAGCAGCTATAGGGACAGGGGTACCTACGAGCAGTACTTC	TRBJ2-7	TRBV11-2	TRBD1	-
CASSLGPFRGGKNTGELFF	TGTGCCAGCAGCTTAGGCCCTTTCCGCGGGGGGAAGAACACCGGGGAGCTGTTTTTT	TRBJ2-2	TRBV11-2	TRBD2	-
CASSESGTDTQYF	TGTGCCAGCAGTGAATCCGGGACAGATACGCAGTATTTT	TRBJ2-3	TRBV25-1	-	few
CASSFPITGGGENTEAFF	TGTGCCAGCAGTTTCCCTATTACAGGTGGGGGGGAGAACACTGAAGCTTTCTTT	TRBJ1-1	TRBV12-3/TRBV12-4	-	once
CASSVGFGVSRETQYF	TGTGCCAGCAGCGTCGGGTTCGGGGTGAGCCGGGAGACCCAGTACTTC	TRBJ2-5	TRBV9	-	-
CATRQDRSYSIQYF	TGTGCCACCAGGCAGGACAGATCTTATTCCATTCAGTACTTC	TRBJ2-4	TRBV15	-	-
CSVIQRGINEQYF	TGCAGCGTTATCCAACGCGGGATCAACGAGCAGTACTTC	TRBJ2-7	TRBV29-1	-	many